These T cell receptor beta chains were read from a single sample in a study of shared clonotypes between healthy human individuals. The method was immunoSEQ multiplex PCR; TCRdb's version includes in-frame clones alone and lacks a portion of them. The sample has 2,500,000 or so clones, more than 80% seen once. The specimen sequenced was naive CD4+ T cells sorted from blood. Source of these receptors: a man aged 18-30 years in good health. CDR3s leave out the opening cysteine and the closing phenylalanine or tryptophan. Fields, in order: D gene, V gene, J gene, CDR3 protein. A D gene is named only where the DNA matches it firmly.

NA	TRBV6-5	TRBJ2-7	ASSYRGGGFYEQY
NA	TRBV5-1	TRBJ2-5	ASSPGPKGETQY
TRBD2	TRBV5-4	TRBJ2-5	ASYSGGAGETQY
NA	TRBV7-8	TRBJ1-1	ASSLGRSNRDEAF
NA	TRBV12-2	TRBJ2-5	ARRRGEGVETQY
TRBD1	TRBV9	TRBJ1-3	ASSPGTGRNTIY
TRBD1	TRBV18	TRBJ2-1	ASSPLTGVGNEQF
NA	TRBV5-1	TRBJ2-1	ASSLDSEREQF
TRBD1	TRBV6-1	TRBJ2-7	ASRDSSYEQY
TRBD1	TRBV2	TRBJ1-2	ASSAQGASGYT